The rows below give T cell receptor beta chains drawn from one sample of a study of T cells in Graves' hyperthyroidism and ophthalmopathy. MiXCR, run by TCRdb on the multiplex PCR reads, gives a single entry per CDR3 protein. The table lists roughly 500,000 distinct CDR3 sequences, roughly 46% of them singletons. Sequenced: peripheral blood or thyroid tissue (not recorded which). The receptor set was obtained from an adult woman with Graves' disease, either hyperthyroidism or ophthalmopathy (not recorded which). CDR3s include the opening cysteine and the closing phenylalanine or tryptophan. D genes are given only for firm matches. Size is stated for part of the rows, as once, few or many counts, or as a class when the clone is expanded.

D,V,J,size,DNA,CDR3
TRBD1,TRBV7-9,TRBJ2-4,many,TGTGCCAGCAGCCCAGACAGGGACCTAGCCAAAAACATTCAGTACTTC,CASSPDRDLAKNIQYF
TRBD2,TRBV9,TRBJ2-7,-,TGTGCCAGTCCCGCCGGGACTAGCTTCTACGAGCAGTACTTC,CASPAGTSFYEQYF
-,TRBV6-5,TRBJ1-4,few,TGTGCCAGCACCCTCCAAGGGGGGACGGGTTTTGAAAAACTGTTTTTT,CASTLQGGTGFEKLFF
-,TRBV7-9,TRBJ1-1,few,TGTGCCAGCAGCCGAACCTTCGGACAGCTGAACACTGAAGCTTTCTTT,CASSRTFGQLNTEAFF
-,TRBV5-1,TRBJ2-2,many,TGCGCCAGCAGCTACGATTCGAACACCGGGGAGCTGTTTTTT,CASSYDSNTGELFF
-,TRBV2,TRBJ1-1,many,TGTGCCACCCTTCCCCTTCGGGGGACGAACACTGAAGCTTTCTTT,CATLPLRGTNTEAFF
-,TRBV7-6,TRBJ1-1,-,TGTGCCAGCAGCTCCCCGGGACGGACTAACACTGAAGCTTTCTTT,CASSSPGRTNTEAFF
-,TRBV19,TRBJ1-5,-,TGTGCCAGTAGTATTTTCAGGGACGGCAATCAGCCCCAGCATTTT,CASSIFRDGNQPQHF
-,TRBV28,TRBJ1-5,-,TGTGCCAGCAGTTCGATCGGGCCGCCGGGGGTTAGCAATCAGCCCCAGCATTTT,CASSSIGPPGVSNQPQHF
TRBD1,TRBV24-1,TRBJ2-3,few,TGTGCCACCACCGGGACAGGGGGCTTGGATACGCAGTATTTT,CATTGTGGLDTQYF
-,TRBV10-3,TRBJ2-1,-,TGTGCCATCAGCCTAGGGGGGGAGCAGTTCTTC,CAISLGGEQFF
TRBD1,TRBV12-3/TRBV12-4,TRBJ2-2,many,TGTGCCAGCAGTTCCGGGACAGAAGCCACCGGGGAGCTGTTTTTT,CASSSGTEATGELFF
TRBD1,TRBV5-1,TRBJ1-1,many,TGCGCCAGCAGCTTCCCAGGGGGAAGTGAAGCTTTCTTT,CASSFPGGSEAFF
-,TRBV6-6,TRBJ2-2,many,TGTGCCAGCAGTTACTCGAGGGGACCCGGGGAGCTGTTTTTT,CASSYSRGPGELFF
TRBD1,TRBV30,TRBJ1-5,many,TGTGCCTGGACCGGGACAGGGAATCAGCCCCAGCATTTT,CAWTGTGNQPQHF
TRBD1,TRBV2,TRBJ1-2,-,TGTGCCAGCAGTGAACTATCTGCCAGGGGGCTTGGGAACTATGGCTACACCTTC,CASSELSARGLGNYGYTF
TRBD1,TRBV7-6,TRBJ2-2,-,TGTGCCAGCAGGCGAGACAGGGGGCGAACCGGGGAGCTGTTTTTT,CASRRDRGRTGELFF
-,TRBV2,TRBJ2-3,-,TGTGCCAGTGTACGTAGCACAGATACGCAGTATTTT,CASVRSTDTQYF
TRBD1,TRBV9,TRBJ1-2,-,TGTGCCAGCCTGGACAGGAACTATGGCTACACCTTC,CASLDRNYGYTF
TRBD2,TRBV7-8,TRBJ2-5,-,TGTGCCAGCAGCTTAGACCCCCTAGCGGGGGGGACCCAGTACTTC,CASSLDPLAGGTQYF
-,TRBV7-9,TRBJ1-2,few,TGTGCCAGCAGCCTAGAGGACGGCTCGCGGTATGGCTACACCTTC,CASSLEDGSRYGYTF
-,TRBV14,TRBJ2-5,-,TGTGCCAGCAGCCAAACTAGGGTGTATCAAGAGACCCAGTACTTC,CASSQTRVYQETQYF
-,TRBV5-1,TRBJ2-2,many,TGCGCCAGCAGCTTGGTGGCAGGGTCCACCGGGGAGCTGTTTTTT,CASSLVAGSTGELFF
TRBD2,TRBV19,TRBJ2-2,many,TGTGCCAGTAGTATACCAGCGGGAGGTGTTCCCGGGGAGCTGTTTTTT,CASSIPAGGVPGELFF